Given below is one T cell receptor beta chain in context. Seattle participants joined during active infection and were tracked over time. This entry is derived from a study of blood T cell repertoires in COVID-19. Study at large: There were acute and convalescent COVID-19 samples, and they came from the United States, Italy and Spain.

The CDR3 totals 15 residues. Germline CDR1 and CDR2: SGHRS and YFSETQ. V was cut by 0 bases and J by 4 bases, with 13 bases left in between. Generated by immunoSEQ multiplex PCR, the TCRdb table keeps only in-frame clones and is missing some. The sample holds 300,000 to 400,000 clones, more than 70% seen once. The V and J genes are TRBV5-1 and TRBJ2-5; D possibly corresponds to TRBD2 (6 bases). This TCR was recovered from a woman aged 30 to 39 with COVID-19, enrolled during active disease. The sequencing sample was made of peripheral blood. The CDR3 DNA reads TGCGCCAGCAGCTTGGACGCGGGACGGGGAGAGACCCAGTACTTC. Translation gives CASSLDAGRGETQYF.